This TCR beta chain appears in the sequencing data of a study of blood T cell repertoires in COVID-19 (dated by TCRdb to about 2020). Looking at the study overall: Samples from collaborators originated in the United States, Italy and Spain and spanned both the acute and convalescent phases of COVID-19. The prospective study material was composed of cDNA or gDNA derived from T cells, B-cell-depleted T cells, or PBMCs. The dataset comprised deeply sampled blood TCRbeta repertoires from subjects exposed to, actively infected with, or recovered from COVID-19. A freely available public database, intended as a resource for researchers studying the immune response to SARS-CoV-2, is where the repertoires were released. Samples were obtained from the ongoing ImmuneRACE study (first 160 participants) and from 1,254 subjects provided by 6 global collaborators. The sample metadata nearly always contained a de-identified subject ID, COVID-19 status, age in years and sex. HLA class I and class II types, where available, came from metadata supplied by the sample provider rather than from assay-based typing. Overall study results and their limits: The amount of clinical and demographic metadata varied by source and participant and was provided uncurated.

Enrolling through a virtual design, the prospective study's participants ranged in age from roughly 18 to 95 years and lived across some 22 United States geographic areas. In the prospective study, cohorts were assigned on the basis of participant-reported clinical history obtained from a screening survey and a study questionnaire. Recovered participants in ImmuneRACE Cohort 3 were defined as having two consecutive negative NP/OP PCR tests, clearance from a healthcare professional, or resolution of symptoms. Mobile phlebotomists in the prospective study collected whole blood, serum and a nasopharyngeal or oropharyngeal swab from every participant. Participants in the prospective study had the option to provide additional blood draws and questionnaires over an approximately two-month period. Blood samples from the prospective study were shipped frozen or at room temperature prior to DNA extraction.

To note about this clone: It lacks a known antigen. The record has no base qualities; no much larger clone is one base away.

TCRbeta CDR3 regions were amplified from genomic DNA using the immunoSEQ Assay, a bias-controlled multiplex PCR. In the authors' own workflow: Within the assay, amplification of reference gene primers was used to estimate how many nucleated cells each sample contained. Sequence reads were collapsed and filtered to measure the absolute abundance of every unique TCRbeta CDR3 rearrangement. Productive Simpson clonality was computed per sample as the square root of Simpson's diversity index over productive rearrangements. Imported from immuneACCESS, the table was reduced by TCRdb to in-frame sequences with V and J called. These copies leave out some clones; in studies compared against another copy, an unresolved V gene accounts for under half, and the cause of the remainder is not known. The DNA gave D and trimming, while V, J and clone size come from that table. The sample table lists 300,000 to 350,000 clones, roughly 88% of them with a count of one. The top ten constitute less than 5.5% of the sample.

The germline ends are 12 bases apart after V is trimmed by 2 bases and J by 5 bases. The CDR3, cysteine through phenylalanine, is 14 amino acids long. The kept DNA is CDR3 alone, 42 bases in frame from the first base. CDR1 and CDR2, looked up from the germline V gene (reference sequence), are MNHEY and SMNVEV. This TCR was recovered from a man under 40 who had recovered from COVID-19. The specimen sequenced was PBMCs or T cells enriched from blood (not recorded which). Recombination linked TRBV27 to TRBJ1-2, and possibly TRBD1, on 5 matching bases. The nucleotide sequence reads TGTGCCAGCAGTTTAGGGGCCCGGAGTTATGGCTACACCTTC. This is translated as CASSLGARSYGYTF.